This T cell receptor (beta chain) originates from a study of a mutant IDH1 vaccine in newly diagnosed glioma. Overall study results and limits: Changes in top peripheral clonotypes did not appear linked to pseudoprogression. The vaccine induced immune responses, and these occurred in roughly 93% of patients.

TCRdb's table, derived via immunoSEQ multiplex PCR, lists solely in-frame clones and lacks some. The table includes some 59,000 clones, roughly 80% detected once. On this clone: Its antigen is currently unknown.

Described time point: baseline, week 1 (first vaccination visit). Treatment here: pre-vaccination baseline after standard-of-care therapy. Sample: PBMCs, taken from a glioma patient treated with radiotherapy, temozolomide or both. The TCR originated in a young man with glioma.

The CDR3 reads CASREGTGDTDTQYF. CDR3 in DNA: TGTGCCAGCAGGGAGGGCACGGGGGACACAGATACGCAGTATTTT. The gene calls are TRBV6-5 and TRBJ2-3; tentatively, D is TRBD2 (6 bases). Germline V gene lookup returns CDR1 MNHEY and CDR2 SVGAGI. The length of the CDR3 is 15 residues. V lost 6 bases, J lost 2 bases, and 15 bases lay in between.